This T cell receptor beta chain comes out of a study of cytomegalovirus exposure and HLA in healthy donors. The overall study: Membership in the Caucasian-associated ancestry cluster was found for around four fifths of 350 to 450 genotyped donors.

Notes on this clone: The antigen is not known.

PCR used 60 Vbeta primers and 13 Jbeta primers. Repertoires were generated with immunoSEQ multiplex PCR, while TCRdb's copy carries only in-frame clones and drops some. The sample holds 54,000 or so clones, approximately 63% seen once. Overall study findings and caveats: Exclusion applied to some V segments, including TRBV6-2 and TRBV6-3, as they were indistinguishable. Most subjects had HLA-A and HLA-B alleles reportedly predicted accurately by TCR beta sequences. A later analysis reportedly identified an Asian-associated ancestry cluster as carrying fewer N-insertions than the roughly 670-donor mean.

CDR1 is KGHSH and CDR2 is LQKENI in the germline V gene. V lost 3 bases to trimming and J lost 0 bases, with 15 bases between them. The CDR3 length is 17 residues. The chain joins TRBV18 to TRBJ2-1; TRBD2 might be the D (6 bases). This clonotype was sampled from a woman aged 60-70 years in good health and CMV-seropositive. The sample taken for sequencing was PBMCs. CDR3 sequence: CASSPLGGASSYNEQFF. In nucleotides, the CDR3 is TGTGCCAGCTCACCGCTAGGAGGGGCAAGCTCCTACAATGAGCAGTTCTTC.